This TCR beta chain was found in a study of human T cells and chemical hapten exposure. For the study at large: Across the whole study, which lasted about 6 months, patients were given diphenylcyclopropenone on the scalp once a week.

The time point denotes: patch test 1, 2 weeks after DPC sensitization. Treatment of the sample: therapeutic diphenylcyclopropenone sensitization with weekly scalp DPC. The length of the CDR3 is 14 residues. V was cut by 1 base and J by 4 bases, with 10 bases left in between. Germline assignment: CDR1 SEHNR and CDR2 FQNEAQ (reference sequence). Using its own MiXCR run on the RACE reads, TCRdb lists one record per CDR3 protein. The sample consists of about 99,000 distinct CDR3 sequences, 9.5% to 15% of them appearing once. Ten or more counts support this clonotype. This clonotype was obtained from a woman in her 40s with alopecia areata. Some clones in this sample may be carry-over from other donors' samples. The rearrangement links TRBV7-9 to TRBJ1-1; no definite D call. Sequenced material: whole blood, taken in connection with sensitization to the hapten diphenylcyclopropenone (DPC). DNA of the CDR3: TGTGCCAGCAGCTTAGTTGGCGCAGGCACTGAAGCTTTCTTT. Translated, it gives CASSLVGAGTEAFF.